The present T cell receptor (beta chain) was sequenced within a study of cytomegalovirus exposure and HLA in healthy donors. Study-level findings and limits: One later analysis, an examination of the 120 or so validation repertoires, found that first-cohort TCR clusters tended to co-occur in them.

Separation from the approximately 690-subject first cohort characterized the roughly 130-subject validation cohort, to which the donors belonged. TCRdb's table, derived via immunoSEQ multiplex PCR, lists solely in-frame clones and lacks some. The data contain more than 120,000 clones, around 90% of them singletons. As concerns this clone: The antigen remains undetermined.

The CDR3 contains 15 residues. Germline V gene sequence: CDR1 LNHDA, CDR2 SQIVND (reference sequence). V lost 6 bases and J lost 3; bases outside the gene matches: 8. Sequencing was performed on PBMCs. The TCR comes from a young man in good health and CMV-seropositive. This rearrangement joins TRBV19 to TRBJ1-1; TRBD1 matches at 9 bases. The CDR3 coding sequence is TGTGCCAGTAGAAAAGATACAGGGGGCTACACTGAAGCTTTCTTT. Translating gives CASRKDTGGYTEAFF.